Following are 14 T cell receptor beta chains from one sample sequenced in a study of vaccination and CD4 T cells after COVID-19. The antigens for these receptors are not known. Treatment given: roughly ten-day PBMC culture with coronavirus spike peptide pools or control peptides (ViraFEST assay). At the Johns Hopkins FTIC core, DNA taken from cultured CD4+ T cells was sequenced by way of the Oncomine TCR Beta short-read assay. TCRdb redid the calling of the PCR reads with MiXCR, one entry per CDR3 protein. The table lists around 20,000 distinct CDR3 sequences, around 33% of them singletons. Material: cultured CD4+ T cells from blood. The receptors stem from a human donor with COVID-19.

The J gene is TRBJ1-1, the V gene TRBV6-2 or TRBV6-3; D gene ambiguous. Germline V gene sequence: CDR1 MNHEY, CDR2 SVGEGT. Deletions cut 6 bases from V and 0 bases from J, with 11 bases between. The length of the CDR3 is 14 residues. The CDR3 DNA follows: TGTGCCAGCAGGGTACAGCGATTGAACACTGAAGCTTTCTTT. Its protein product is CASRVQRLNTEAFF.

This clonotype occurred a few times. The gene calls are TRBV29-1 and TRBJ1-2; D may be TRBD1 (6 bases). The V end lost 5 bases, the J end lost 0 bases, and 16 bases lay between the germline ends. This CDR3 is 15 amino acids long. Germline CDR1 and CDR2: SQVTM and ANQGSEA. CDR3 region: CSVRTASTTNYGYTF. The CDR3, as DNA: TGCAGCGTTAGGACAGCCTCTACCACTAACTATGGCTACACCTTC.

The chain uses TRBV29-1 and TRBJ1-1, with a possible D match to TRBD1 (5 bases). CDR1 is SQVTM, CDR2 ANQGSEA, per germline. The CDR3 loop spans 13 amino acids. V was shortened by 2 bases and J by 6 bases, with 13 bases between the two germline ends. The CDR3 DNA sequence: TGCAGCGTTGAAACAGGAGGGAAATCTGAAGCTTTCTTT. Its translation: CSVETGGKSEAFF. The variable domain in full, completed from reference TRBV29-1 and TRBJ1-1, reads SAVISQKPSRDICQRGTSLTIQCQVDSQVTMMFWYRQQPGQSLTLIATANQGSEATYESGFVIDKFPISRPNLTFSTLTVSNMSPEDSSIYLCSVETGGKSEAFFGQGTRLTVV.

This clonotype was found a few times. The V gene is TRBV27, the J gene TRBJ1-1, with D possibly being TRBD1 (6 bases). Trimming pared 6 bases from V and 6 bases from J, leaving 26 bases between. Per the germline V gene, CDR1 is MNHEY and CDR2 is SMNVEV (reference sequence). There are 17 residues in the CDR3. CDR3 residues: CASRQGFRANSPSEAFF. CDR3 nucleotide sequence: TGTGCCAGCAGGCAGGGGTTTCGGGCCAATTCCCCCTCTGAAGCTTTCTTT.

The chain recombines TRBV6-4 with TRBJ2-1; 7 nucleotides line up with TRBD2. Germline loops: CDR1 MRHNA, CDR2 SNTAGT. V lost 6 bases to trimming and J lost 10 bases; unmatched junction nucleotides: 18. The CDR3 is made up of 16 amino acids. The CDR3 region has the DNA TGTGCCAGCAGCCCCCTGAGCGGGGCCCCAGGGAAGGAGCAGTTCTTC. It yields the protein CASSPLSGAPGKEQFF.

This clonotype was picked up a small number of times. The chain is built from TRBV6-1 and TRBJ1-2, with D possibly TRBD1 on 5 matching bases. The CDR3 is 15 amino acids. Trimming stripped 0 bases from V and 4 bases from J, with 12 bases between. The germline CDR1 and CDR2 sequences are MNHNS and SASEGT. CDR3 sequence (DNA): TGTGCCAGCAGTGAAGCGCTGGGGCCAGGCTATGGCTACACCTTC. As protein: CASSEALGPGYGYTF.

The rearrangement links TRBV5-1 to TRBJ2-1; tentatively, D is TRBD1 or TRBD2 (6 bases each). Deletions cut 3 bases from V and 1 base from J, with 17 bases between. The CDR3 contains 17 residues. The V gene's germline CDR1 is SGHRS and CDR2 YFSETQ. CDR3 loop: CASSSRGGYGSYNEQFF. CDR3 bases: TGCGCCAGCAGCTCAAGAGGGGGGTATGGGTCCTACAATGAGCAGTTCTTC.

This clonotype occurred a few times. The chain couples TRBV7-2 to TRBJ2-3, with 7 bases that match TRBD2. Germline V gives CDR1 SGHTA, CDR2 FQGNSA. This CDR3 region has 16 residues. V gave up 0 bases and J gave up 4 bases; unmatched junction bases: 7. DNA of the CDR3: TGTGCCAGCAGCTTAGCGCTTCAGCGGGGCGCAGATACGCAGTATTTT. Amino acid sequence: CASSLALQRGADTQYF.

The chain carries TRBV5-1 and TRBJ1-2; D perhaps matches TRBD1 (6 bases). CDR3 length equals 15 residues. Between the trimmed V and J ends, which lost 4 bases and 6 bases, there was a span of 19 bases. Germline assignment: CDR1 SGHRS and CDR2 YFSETQ. This chain's CDR3 is CASSPGGGADHGYTF. CDR3 nucleotide sequence: TGCGCCAGCAGCCCCGGAGGGGGGGCGGATCATGGCTACACCTTC.

DNA for the CDR3: TGTGCCAGTAGGTCGGGACCGTCGCAAGAGACCCAGTACTTC. It codes for CASRSGPSQETQYF. V gene TRBV19 combines with J gene TRBJ2-5; D tentatively fits TRBD1 or TRBD2 (5 bases each). Germline CDR1 LNHDA, CDR2 SQIVND (reference sequence). V dropped 6 bases and J dropped 2 bases, with 13 bases sitting between them. CDR3 size: 14 residues.

V and J are TRBV6-1 and TRBJ1-6; 9 bases align to TRBD1. This CDR3 has 16 amino acids. J gave up 4 bases and V 5 bases, and 6 bases lay outside the gene matches. Germline CDR1 MNHNS, CDR2 SASEGT. The CDR3 sequence: CASSLDRGNYNSPLHF. In DNA form, the CDR3 reads TGTGCCAGCAGTCTCGACAGGGGGAATTATAATTCACCCCTCCACTTT.

The V and J genes are TRBV5-4 and TRBJ1-1; D is undetermined. The CDR3 is 16 residues long. The germline V and J ends were trimmed by 4 bases and 5 bases, with 21 bases remaining between them. Germline CDR1 is SGHNT and CDR2 is YYREEE (reference sequence). Written as DNA, the CDR3 is TGTGCCAGCAGCCCTCCGACGGCAGGTCTTAAAACTGAAGCTTTCTTT. It codes for CASSPPTAGLKTEAFF.

This clonotype showed up just a few times. The CDR3 DNA follows: TGTGCCTGGAGTGGGGGACAGGGGGCCTATGGCTACACCTTC. Translation: CAWSGGQGAYGYTF. The chain has TRBV30 and TRBJ1-2; 12 nucleotides line up with TRBD1. This CDR3 has 14 residues. Germline CDR1 is GTSNPN and CDR2 is SVGIG (reference sequence). Trimming took 1 base from V and 4 from J; bases not matched to a gene: 1.

The chain has TRBV20-1 and TRBJ1-2; D unresolved. Germline V CDR1 and CDR2: DFQATT, SNEGSKA (reference sequence). This CDR3 contains 12 residues. V lost 6 bases and J 3 bases, leaving 11 bases between the germline ends. The CDR3 reads CSAAPRDYGYTF. The CDR3 DNA reads as TGCAGTGCAGCCCCCAGAGACTATGGCTACACCTTC.